This TCR beta chain was recorded in a study of blood T cell repertoires in COVID-19. In the study overall: In each case, the material was cDNA or gDNA derived from T cells, B-cell-depleted T cells, or PBMCs.

Original processing methods: The assay estimated nucleated cells by amplifying reference gene primers. Profiled with immunoSEQ multiplex PCR; TCRdb holds only in-frame clones, not every one. V, J and clone size reflect that table, while D and trimming were determined from the DNA. The table lists about 220,000 clones, about 90% of them singletons. Germline V lookup: CDR1 SGDLS, CDR2 YYNGEE. This CDR3 region has 16 residues. After removal of 0 bases from V and 8 bases from J, the junction contained 8 bases not matched to a gene. The clonotype originates from a man in his forties with active or convalescent COVID-19. Specimen: peripheral blood. The gene calls are TRBV9 and TRBJ2-4; 10 positions agree with TRBD2. For the CDR3, the DNA is TGTGCCAGCAGCGTAGCAGCGGGGGGGCCCGGGGACATTCAGTACTTC. Its protein product is CASSVAAGGPGDIQYF.